Listed below are T cell receptor beta chains from one sample, sequenced in a study of blood T cell repertoires in COVID-19. Measured with immunoSEQ multiplex PCR; TCRdb has only the in-frame clones, and not every one. There are 250,000 to 300,000 clones in the sample; around 89% occur only once, and over 5% lies in the top ten. The specimen was peripheral blood. The receptors stem from a woman aged 50 to 60 with COVID-19, enrolled during active disease. CDR3s include the opening cysteine and the closing phenylalanine or tryptophan.

v_gene,CDR3aa
TRBV29-1,CSVEERGFGREAFF
TRBV20-1,CSARTKNIQYF
TRBV12-5,CASGLADPGSSPLHF
TRBV7-2,CASSPATGAINYGYTF
TRBV30,CAWSGDRVTDTQYF
TRBV6-5,CASSYARAGELFF
TRBV19,CASSTLAGGSYEQYF
TRBV7-2,CASSSGLASTGELFF
TRBV7-9,CASSSHRGRSFSYEQYF
TRBV3-1/TRBV3-2,CASSPGRGGPNGEAFF
TRBV7-2,CASSSMGGVTEAFF
TRBV19,CASSIQGGETQYF
TRBV25-1,CASGRLTGANVLTF
TRBV9,CASSPRIGSSYNSPLHF